Shown below are 17 T cell receptor beta chains from a single sample sequenced in a study of T-cell reconstitution after alpha-beta-depleted transplantation in children. Unique molecular identifiers featured in how the TCRbeta library was prepared. One entry per CDR3 protein results from TCRdb running MiXCR on the PCR reads. The sample lists 120,000 to 150,000 distinct CDR3 sequences; roughly 9% were seen once. Material: PBMCs, mostly from graft donor cells, obtained 180 days after TCRalphabeta/CD19-depleted stem cell transplant. Receptors were obtained from a female patient aged 2-9 years who had a stem cell transplant for congenital amegakaryocytic thrombocytopenia, so the T cells may come from the graft donor.

This clonotype was seen many times. The rearrangement joins TRBV18 to TRBJ1-1; D is ambiguous. CDR1 and CDR2 (germline): KGHSH, LQKENI. V was clipped by 7 bases and J by 0 bases, with 12 bases between them. The CDR3 covers 14 residues. Here the CDR3 reads CASFPGRMNTEAFF. In DNA, the CDR3 is TGTGCCAGCTTTCCTGGAAGGATGAACACTGAAGCTTTCTTT.

Concerning this clonotype: Compared with germline, one end of the junction differs, possibly owing to a read error. This chain uses TRBV5-4 with TRBJ2-5; D gene unclear. There are 12 residues in the CDR3. Germline CDR1 is SGHNT and CDR2 is YYREEE (reference sequence). The DNA for the CDR3 is TGTGCCATCAGCTTGCAGCGAGAGACCCAGTACTTC. Protein product: CAISLQRETQYF. The whole variable domain, filled in from reference TRBV5-4 and TRBJ2-5, reads ETGVTQSPTHLIKTRGQQVTLRCSSQSGHNTVSWYQQALGQGPQFIFQYYREEENGRGNFPPRFSGLQFPNYSSELNVNALELDDSALYLCAISLQRETQYFGPGTRLLVL.

This clonotype was observed a handful of times. The chain is built from TRBV24-1 and TRBJ2-2; TRBD1 agrees at 10 bases. The germline V gene encodes CDR1 KGHDR and CDR2 SFDVKD. The CDR3 extends over 23 amino acids. V lost 4 bases to trimming and J lost 2 bases; unmatched junction nucleotides: 24. The CDR3 DNA reads TGTGCCACCAGTGACCGGGACAGGGGCCCTACTCTTTGGTTCGGCAGAAACACCGGGGAGCTGTTTTTT. Residues: CATSDRDRGPTLWFGRNTGELFF.

This chain joins TRBV5-1 and TRBJ1-1; perhaps TRBD1 as D (5 bases). The CDR3 contains 14 residues. Germline CDR1 reads SGHRS; CDR2 reads YFSETQ. Trimming pared 0 bases from V and 1 base from J, leaving 7 bases between. The CDR3, as DNA: TGCGCCAGCAGCTTGGTACAGGCGAACACTGAAGCTTTCTTT. Its protein product is CASSLVQANTEAFF.

This clonotype was observed a few times. The chain links TRBV20-1 to TRBJ1-1; a possible D gene is TRBD1 (6 bases). Germline CDR1 is DFQATT and CDR2 is SNEGSKA (reference sequence). This CDR3 comprises 15 residues. Trimming left V 4 bases short and J 0 bases short, with 15 bases between. The CDR3 DNA reads as TGCAGTGCTAAAGAATTGACAGGTATGAACACTGAAGCTTTCTTT. This codes for CSAKELTGMNTEAFF.

This clonotype showed up many times. J is TRBJ1-1 and V is TRBV5-1; possible D gene TRBD1, 5 bases. The CDR3 runs to 14 residues. Trimming took off 5 bases at V and 1 base at J, with 12 bases between the two ends. Germline-derived CDR1 and CDR2 are SGHRS and YFSETQ. CDR3 residues: CASRGGPSNTEAFF. CDR3 in DNA: TGCGCCAGCAGGGGGGGACCGTCGAACACTGAAGCTTTCTTT.

This clonotype has at least ten counts. CDR3 in amino acids: CASSPGGTPQETQYF. The CDR3 DNA is TGTGCCAGCAGCCCGGGGGGGACACCCCAAGAGACCCAGTACTTC. This rearrangement joins TRBV28 to TRBJ2-5; TRBD2 agrees at 8 bases. V shed 6 bases, J shed 1 base, and the junction held 7 bases outside the gene matches. Germline V CDR1 and CDR2: MDHEN, SYDVKM. The CDR3 contains 15 residues.

Ten or more counts support this clonotype. V and J are TRBV5-1 and TRBJ1-1; possibly TRBD1 for D (6 bases). V lost 0 bases to trimming and J lost 3 bases, with 9 bases between them. CDR1 and CDR2 (germline): SGHRS, YFSETQ. The CDR3 length is 14 residues. The CDR3 DNA sequence: TGCGCCAGCAGCTTGGGGGGGCCGGACACTGAAGCTTTCTTT. It specifies CASSLGGPDTEAFF.

In regard to this clonotype: One base away lies a much larger clone, so this may be a sequencing read error. For the CDR3, the DNA is TGCAGTGTGCCTGGGGCCAACGGCCTGACTTTC. Protein product: CSVPGANGLTF. The chain uses TRBV20-1 and TRBJ2-6, with D perhaps TRBD1 (5 bases). This CDR3 comprises 11 residues. Per germline, CDR1 DFQATT and CDR2 SNEGSKA (reference sequence).

The CDR3 region has the DNA TGTGCCACCAGCAGGGCTCAGGGGGGGTATCAGCCCCAGCATTTT. It encodes CATSRAQGGYQPQHF. The chain combines TRBV15 with TRBJ1-5, with 7 bases that match TRBD1. Germline V gives CDR1 LNHNV, CDR2 YYDKDF (reference sequence). Trimming at V came to 3 bases and at J to 5 bases, leaving 7 bases not matched to a gene. The CDR3 is 15 amino acids.

This clonotype was seen ten or more times. The chain is built from TRBV12-3 or TRBV12-4 and TRBJ1-5, with a possible D match to TRBD1 (5 bases). There are 12 residues in the CDR3. V shed 10 bases and J shed 7 bases, with 14 bases lying between them. The CDR3 coding sequence is TGTGCCACCGGGGGTGCAGGACAGCCCCAGCATTTT. Its protein is CATGGAGQPQHF.

The rearrangement joins TRBV5-5 to TRBJ1-5; a weak D match, TRBD1 (5 bases). From germline, CDR1 is SGHKS and CDR2 YYEKEE (reference sequence). The CDR3 length is 17 residues. V was shortened by 0 bases and J by 0 bases, with 13 bases between the two germline ends. The CDR3 loop is CASSLGWGGDSNQPQHF. DNA of the CDR3: TGTGCCAGCAGCTTGGGATGGGGCGGCGATAGCAATCAGCCCCAGCATTTT.

This clonotype was recorded many times. CDR3 sequence reads: CASSPTGTGGYEQYF. DNA for the CDR3: TGTGCCAGCAGTCCAACCGGGACAGGGGGTTACGAGCAGTACTTC. This chain connects TRBV7-9 to TRBJ2-7; 11 nucleotides match TRBD1. V dropped 6 bases and J dropped 4; count of bases not matched to a gene: 8. This CDR3 region has 15 residues. From germline, CDR1 is SEHNR and CDR2 FQNEAQ (reference sequence). Based on the CDR3 plus reference TRBV7-9 and TRBJ2-7, the full variable domain is DTGVSQNPRHKITKRGQNVTFRCDPISEHNRLYWYRQTLGQGPEFLTYFQNEAQLEKSRLLSDRFSAERPKGSFSTLEIQRTEQGDSAMYLCASSPTGTGGYEQYFGPGTRLTVT.

In this sample, this clonotype turned up many times. This chain uses TRBV20-1 with TRBJ2-2, with 10 positions matching TRBD2. The CDR3 sequence is 13 residues long. V trimming: 6 bases; J trimming: 5 bases; junction bases outside the gene matches: 3. Germline-derived CDR1 and CDR2 are DFQATT and SNEGSKA (reference sequence). The CDR3 loop reads CSATSGATGELFF. The CDR3 coding sequence is TGCAGTGCAACTAGCGGGGCTACCGGGGAGCTGTTTTTT.

Many counts were recorded for this clonotype. The V call is TRBV7-2, the J call TRBJ2-7, with TRBD2 matching over 10 bases. There are 16 residues in the CDR3. V gave up 2 bases and J gave up 7 bases; unmatched junction bases: 11. The germline V gene has CDR1 SGHTA and CDR2 FQGNSA. The CDR3 spells CASSLPGTSDKGEQYF. The CDR3 DNA is TGTGCCAGCAGCTTACCGGGGACTAGCGACAAGGGGGAGCAGTACTTC.

The chain couples TRBV30 to TRBJ2-3; 7 bases line up with TRBD1. Germline values: CDR1 GTSNPN, CDR2 SVGIG (reference sequence). This CDR3 spans 12 amino acids. The trim removed 7 bases at V and 1 base at J, leaving 2 bases unmatched. CDR3 in DNA: TGTGCCTCGGGACAGCGCACAGATACGCAGTATTTT. Protein product: CASGQRTDTQYF.

This clonotype turned up a few times. The J gene is TRBJ2-3, the V gene TRBV25-1; TRBD1 agrees at 7 bases. Trimming took 6 bases from V and 1 from J; bases not matched to a gene: 10. Germline loops: CDR1 MGHDK, CDR2 SYGVNS. CDR3 length: 16 residues. The CDR3 protein is CASRDSRGFGTDTQYF. The DNA of the CDR3 is TGTGCCAGCAGAGACTCCAGGGGGTTCGGCACAGATACGCAGTATTTT.